Shown below are 28 T cell receptor beta chains from a single sample sequenced in a study of blood T cells in healthy people across ages. Using a J-beta primer mix together with a sample-barcoded 5' primer, a second PCR was run for about 6 to 12 cycles. TCRdb ran MiXCR on the 5' RACE reads and lists one entry per CDR3 protein. The table lists about 730,000 distinct CDR3 sequences, around 46% of them singletons. Sequences were obtained from blood. These receptors were taken from a woman in her sixties or seventies in good health.

The chain is built from TRBV10-3 and TRBJ2-7; D remains unclear. The end of the DNA is better explained by TRBJ2-5, so the J call may be wrong. CDR3 size: 12 residues. Germline CDR1 is ENHRY and CDR2 is SYGVKD. As DNA, the CDR3 is TGTGCCATCAGTGAGTCGTTGGGGACCCAGTACTTC. Its protein product is CAISESLGTQYF.

This sequence joins TRBV7-3 and TRBJ1-5; unclear D gene. V dropped 1 base and J dropped 3 bases, with 4 bases sitting between them. The CDR3 runs 13 residues. CDR1 SGHTA and CDR2 FQGTGA come from the germline V gene. The CDR3 loop reads CASSLMTNQPQHF. As DNA, the CDR3 is TGTGCCAGCAGCTTAATGACCAATCAGCCCCAGCATTTT.

Concerning this clonotype: Compared with germline, one end of the junction differs, possibly owing to a read error. The chain has TRBV7-7 and TRBJ1-1, with D unclear. CDR3 length: 13 amino acids. CDR1 SSHAT and CDR2 FNYEAQ come from the germline V gene (reference sequence). For the CDR3, the DNA is TGTGCTAGCAGCTTGTCAAGATACACTGAAGCTTTCTTT. Its translation: CASSLSRYTEAFF.

The V and J genes are TRBV7-8 and TRBJ1-2, with unresolved D. The CDR3 contains 13 residues. CDR1 and CDR2 from the germline V gene are SGHVS and FQNEAQ. V was pared by 3 bases and J by 6 bases, with 11 bases between. The CDR3 DNA reads as TGTGCCAGCAGCTTGGGAAGATCCCATGGCTACACCTTC. It yields the protein CASSLGRSHGYTF.

The chain employs TRBV20-1 and TRBJ2-1; D remains unclear. Germline CDR1 and CDR2: DFQATT and SNEGSKA (reference sequence). The V end lost 1 base, the J end lost 0 bases, and 13 bases lay between the germline ends. The CDR3 sequence is 16 residues long. The CDR3 reads CSARVEGSFSYNEQFF. The CDR3 DNA sequence: TGCAGTGCTAGAGTGGAAGGCAGCTTCTCCTACAATGAGCAGTTCTTC.

The genes are TRBV20-1 and TRBJ1-4; TRBD1 is a possible D gene (5 bases). The ends were cut back, 4 bases at V and 7 bases at J, with 10 bases in the middle. Looked up from germline, CDR1 is DFQATT and CDR2 is SNEGSKA (reference sequence). This CDR3 comprises 12 residues. The CDR3 DNA reads as TGCAGTGCTAAGGGGCCGGGTGAAAAACTGTTTTTT. This sequence encodes CSAKGPGEKLFF.

In its sample, this clonotype was seen many times. The V and J genes are TRBV18 and TRBJ2-7; D not certain. V was clipped by 8 bases and J by 4 bases, with 12 bases between them. Germline lookup yields CDR1 KGHSH and CDR2 LQKENI. The CDR3 contains 12 residues. The CDR3 DNA reads as TGTGCCAGCAGTCCCGTTGGTTACGAGCAGTACTTC. Amino acids: CASSPVGYEQYF.

The chain carries TRBV21-1 and TRBJ2-1; no DNA check was done on the table's D call, TRBD2. Matching the DNA end better, TRBJ2-7 makes the J call doubtful. TRBV21-1 is described as a pseudogene. The CDR3 runs 13 residues. CDR3 nucleotide sequence: TGTGCCAGCAGTAGCGGGACTACCAATGAGCAGTACTTC. Amino acid sequence: CASSSGTTNEQYF.

The chain joins TRBV3-1 to TRBJ1-1, with 7 bases lining up with TRBD1. Trimming removed 4 bases from V and 5 bases from J; junction bases left unmatched: 7. The CDR3 contains 14 residues. Germline V gives CDR1 LGHDT, CDR2 YNNKEL (reference sequence). In DNA form, the CDR3 reads TGTGCCAGCAGCCCCGACAGGGTTGGGACTGAAGCTTTCTTT. This sequence encodes CASSPDRVGTEAFF. Based on the CDR3 plus reference TRBV3-1 and TRBJ1-1, the full variable domain is DTAVSQTPKYLVTQMGNDKSIKCEQNLGHDTMYWYKQDSKKFLKIMFSYNNKELIINETVPNRFSPKSPDKAHLNLHINSLELGDSAVYFCASSPDRVGTEAFFGQGTRLTVV.

The chain joins TRBV4-1 to TRBJ1-1; a possible D gene is TRBD1 (6 bases). V gave up 0 bases and J gave up 8 bases, with 22 bases separating them. Germline loops: CDR1 MGHRA, CDR2 YSYEKL. The CDR3 runs to 17 residues. DNA of the CDR3: TGCGCCAGCAGCCAAGACCATTATTGGTCGACAGGAAGAGAAGCTTTCTTT. Amino acid sequence: CASSQDHYWSTGREAFF.

This clonotype was seen only a few times. The genes are TRBV9 and TRBJ2-7, with no clear D. V was shortened by 0 bases and J by 0 bases, with 10 bases between the two germline ends. The CDR3 spans 15 residues. Germline values: CDR1 SGDLS, CDR2 YYNGEE. CDR3 protein: CASSVAAVSSYEQYF. CDR3 coding DNA: TGTGCCAGCAGCGTAGCGGCAGTAAGCTCCTACGAGCAGTACTTC.

This clonotype was recorded a few times. CDR3 in DNA: TGTGCCACTCAGGCAGGTCCCGAAGCTTTCTTT. This encodes CATQAGPEAFF. This rearrangement joins TRBV2 to TRBJ1-1; no definite D call. With 10 bases removed from V and 8 bases from J, the gap between germline ends came to 14 bases. The length of the CDR3 is 11 residues. Per the germline V gene, CDR1 is SNHLY and CDR2 is FYNNEI.

This sequence joins TRBV12-3 or TRBV12-4 and TRBJ1-1; tentatively, D is TRBD1 (6 bases). The CDR3 consists of 14 residues. V was cut by 3 bases and J by 10 bases, with 18 bases left in between. The CDR3 DNA reads as TGTGCCAGCAGTTTTACAACAGGGAGGGCCGGAGCTTTCTTT. This gives the protein CASSFTTGRAGAFF.

The chain combines TRBV6-1 with TRBJ1-2; maybe TRBD1 (6 bases). Trimming removed 6 bases at V and 0 bases at J, with 17 bases between. The CDR3 has 16 amino acids. The germline gives CDR1 MNHNS, CDR2 SASEGT. CDR3 sequence reads: CASSRTGLSTNYGYTF. The DNA for the CDR3 is TGTGCCAGCAGCCGCACAGGGCTCAGTACTAACTATGGCTACACCTTC.

This chain joins TRBV15 and TRBJ2-5, with a weak D call TRBD1 (5 bases). With 8 bases removed from V and 0 bases from J, the gap between germline ends came to 16 bases. The CDR3 is 15 residues long. Germline assignment: CDR1 LNHNV and CDR2 YYDKDF (reference sequence). The CDR3 here is CATSRGSGHQETQYF. The DNA of the CDR3 is TGTGCCACCTCCCGAGGATCAGGGCACCAAGAGACCCAGTACTTC.

The J gene is TRBJ2-1, the V gene TRBV7-9, with a tentative D call TRBD1 (5 bases). The CDR3 contains 14 residues. Germline V gene sequence: CDR1 SEHNR, CDR2 FQNEAQ (reference sequence). V lost 4 bases and J lost 5, with 12 bases in between. This chain's CDR3 is CASSSTAGNNEQFF. CDR3 bases: TGTGCCAGCAGCTCAACGGCAGGGAACAATGAGCAGTTCTTC.

In this sample, this clonotype turned up many times. No DNA is shown, since the ends of the CDR3 on it are uncertain; the CDR3 is the one TCRdb lists. The J gene is TRBJ2-1, the V gene TRBV25-1; TRBD1 was called by the table and not checked on the DNA. From its first to its last residue, the CDR3 has 16 amino acids. Per the germline V gene, CDR1 is MGHDK and CDR2 is SYGVNS. The CDR3 sequence is CASSTSDREPYNEQFF.

This clonotype was seen only a few times. This chain joins TRBV20-1 and TRBJ1-2; D gene unclear. Germline values: CDR1 DFQATT, CDR2 SNEGSKA (reference sequence). With 0 bases removed from V and 0 bases from J, the gap between germline ends came to 17 bases. CDR3 size: 17 residues. In DNA form, the CDR3 reads TGCAGTGCTAGAGATAGTGGAGAACCCTTATCTAACTATGGCTACACCTTC. Amino acids: CSARDSGEPLSNYGYTF.

This chain uses TRBV18 with TRBJ1-1; possible D gene TRBD1, 5 bases. Germline values: CDR1 KGHSH, CDR2 LQKENI. This CDR3 contains 13 residues. Trimming pared 2 bases from V and 11 bases from J, leaving 15 bases between. The CDR3 sequence is CASSPNRDSEAFF. As DNA, the CDR3 is TGTGCCAGCTCACCAAATCGGGACTCGGAGGCTTTCTTT.

For this clonotype: A read error is possible here, since a much larger clone lies one base away. The chain uses TRBV12-5 and TRBJ2-4; TRBD2 is a possible D gene (6 bases). From germline, CDR1 is LGHNT and CDR2 FRNRAP. V was pared by 0 bases and J by 8 bases, with 14 bases between. The length of the CDR3 is 15 residues. The CDR3 DNA follows: TGTGCTAGTGGTTTGGTAAGCGACGGGAGTGACATTCAGTACTTC. It specifies CASGLVSDGSDIQYF. Combining the CDR3 with reference TRBV12-5 and TRBJ2-4 gives the whole variable domain DARVTQTPRHKVTEMGQEVTMRCQPILGHNTVFWYRQTMMQGLELLAYFRNRAPLDDSGMPKDRFSAEMPDATLATLKIQPSEPRDSAVYFCASGLVSDGSDIQYFGAGTRLSVL.

The chain couples TRBV20-1 to TRBJ2-5; 8 bases fit TRBD2. The DNA end is a closer match to TRBJ2-7, so the J assignment may be wrong. This CDR3 spans 14 amino acids. Germline CDR1 and CDR2: DFQATT and SNEGSKA (reference sequence). CDR3 nucleotide sequence: TGCAGTGCTCCCGCGGGGGGATTTGAATACGAGCAGTACTTC. Translating gives CSAPAGGFEYEQYF.

This clonotype was seen more than once but under ten times. The rearrangement links TRBV11-1 to TRBJ2-5, with TRBD2 as a possible D gene (5 bases). Near its end, the DNA agrees better with TRBJ2-7, so the J call may be wrong. There are 16 residues in the CDR3. The germline CDR1 and CDR2 sequences are SGHAT and FQDESV (reference sequence). The CDR3 DNA reads TGTGCCAGCAGCTTAGTACTCCGGACTCCCCTCGACGAGCAGTACTTC. Its translation is CASSLVLRTPLDEQYF.

A word on this clonotype: A much more abundant neighbour one base away suggests this may be a read error. CDR3 in amino acids: CSALLTGGYNEQYF. DNA of the CDR3: TGCAGCGCTCTATTGACCGGGGGGTACAATGAGCAGTACTTC. The chain carries TRBV29-1 and TRBJ2-7; 7 bases match TRBD2. The V gene's germline CDR1 is SQVTM and CDR2 ANQGSEA. This CDR3 has 14 amino acids. V shed 7 bases, J shed 7 bases, and the junction held 16 bases outside the gene matches.

In its sample, this clonotype was seen once. The gene calls are TRBV28 and TRBJ2-1, with 7 positions matching TRBD1. Looked up from germline, CDR1 is MDHEN and CDR2 is SYDVKM. Trimming removed 7 bases from V and 13 bases from J; junction bases left unmatched: 10. The CDR3 is made up of 12 amino acids. Here the CDR3 DNA reads TGTGCCAGCACACAGGGGTTTACGGCCCAGTTCTTC. The encoded protein is CASTQGFTAQFF.

Note on this clonotype: An end of the junction does not agree with germline; a read error may underlie this. The V call is TRBV4-1, the J call TRBJ2-3, with no clear D. Germline CDR1 MGHRA, CDR2 YSYEKL. CDR3 length: 16 amino acids. Here the CDR3 DNA reads TGCGCCAGCAGCCAAGGTGCGGCAGATCGCACAGATGCGCAGTATTTT. This translates into CASSQGAADRTDAQYF.

The V gene is TRBV5-1, the J gene TRBJ2-1, with 8 bases fitting TRBD2. This CDR3 spans 15 amino acids. Losses at the gene ends were 0 bases for V and 6 bases for J; bases not matched to a gene: 5. The germline V gene has CDR1 SGHRS and CDR2 YFSETQ. The CDR3 bases are TGCGCCAGCAGCTTGGCCCAGCGGGAGCCCAATGAGCAGTTCTTC. Translated: CASSLAQREPNEQFF.

This chain joins TRBV18 and TRBJ2-5; tentative D call: TRBD1 (5 bases). The DNA end is more similar to TRBJ2-7, so the J call may be wrong. The germline gives CDR1 KGHSH, CDR2 LQKENI. The CDR3 sequence is 14 residues long. Here the CDR3 DNA reads TGTGCCAGCTCACCTACAGGTATCTCCTACGAGCAGTACTTC. This sequence encodes CASSPTGISYEQYF.

This clonotype was counted only a few times. This chain uses TRBV9 with TRBJ2-1, with 9 bases identical to TRBD2. Germline V gives CDR1 SGDLS, CDR2 YYNGEE. The V and J ends lost 1 base and 7 bases, in that order; junction bases with no gene match: 6. The CDR3 runs to 15 residues. The CDR3: CASSVKAGGLNEQFF. CDR3 nucleotide sequence: TGTGCCAGCAGCGTAAAAGCGGGGGGATTGAATGAGCAGTTCTTC.